These 21 T cell receptor beta chains share one sample of origin, sequenced in a study of blood T cell repertoires in COVID-19. Assay: immunoSEQ multiplex PCR; the TCRdb copy retains only in-frame clones and omits some. The data show 250,000 to 400,000 clones, approximately 90% seen once. The sequencing sample was made of peripheral blood. These receptors all come from a woman aged 25 to 39 with COVID-19, enrolled during active disease.

This chain connects TRBV5-4 to TRBJ1-2; 7 bases fit TRBD1. Trimming cost V 3 bases and J 10 bases; bases outside gene matches: 9. This CDR3 is built from 13 residues. Germline V gene sequence: CDR1 SGHNT, CDR2 YYREEE (reference sequence). The CDR3 here is CASSSDRVVDYTF. CDR3 nucleotides: TGTGCCAGCAGCTCAGACAGGGTAGTAGACTACACCTTC. The full variable domain, completed using reference TRBV5-4 and TRBJ1-2, is ETGVTQSPTHLIKTRGQQVTLRCSSQSGHNTVSWYQQALGQGPQFIFQYYREEENGRGNFPPRFSGLQFPNYSSELNVNALELDDSALYLCASSSDRVVDYTFGSGTRLTVV.

On this clone: Distinct nucleotide sequences in the sample also encode this CDR3. This chain links TRBV7-9 with TRBJ1-6; tentative D call: TRBD1 (5 bases). The CDR3 covers 14 residues. Trimming stripped 3 bases from V and 7 bases from J, with 10 bases between. Per the germline V gene, CDR1 is SEHNR and CDR2 is FQNEAQ (reference sequence). The CDR3 region is CASSFQGSNSPLHF. The CDR3 nucleotides read TGTGCCAGCAGCTTTCAGGGATCGAATTCACCCCTCCACTTT. Together with reference TRBV7-9 and TRBJ1-6, the CDR3 gives the full variable domain: DTGVSQNPRHKITKRGQNVTFRCDPISEHNRLYWYRQTLGQGPEFLTYFQNEAQLEKSRLLSDRFSAERPKGSFSTLEIQRTEQGDSAMYLCASSFQGSNSPLHFGNGTRLTVT.

The rearrangement uses TRBV19 and TRBJ1-5; D ambiguous. Deletions cut 4 bases from V and 6 bases from J, with 13 bases between. Germline values: CDR1 LNHDA, CDR2 SQIVND (reference sequence). CDR3 length equals 14 residues. Here the CDR3 DNA reads TGTGCCAGTAGTACCCGCAGTGGACTTCAGCCCCAGCATTTT. This gives the protein CASSTRSGLQPQHF.

The rearrangement uses TRBV5-1 and TRBJ2-7, with a weak D call TRBD2 (7 bases). The CDR3 is made up of 14 amino acids. Germline assignment: CDR1 SGHRS and CDR2 YFSETQ. Trimming took off 10 bases at V and 3 bases at J, with 20 bases between the two ends. CDR3 nucleotides: TGCGCCTGTAATCGGGGCGGGGGCCACTACGAGCAGTACTTC. This sequence encodes CACNRGGGHYEQYF.

The CDR3 DNA follows: TGTGCCAGAAGCTTCCCTAAACCCGGCAAAGCGGGGGTCCCGGGAGCCAAAAACATTCAGTACTTC. Translated, it gives CARSFPKPGKAGVPGAKNIQYF. The gene calls are TRBV5-3 and TRBJ2-4, with 8 bases fitting TRBD2. TRBV5-3 is placed among ORFs of uncertain function. The CDR3 totals 22 residues. The V segment lost 2 bases and the J segment 0 bases; nucleotides outside the gene matches: 22.

V and J are TRBV9 and TRBJ1-3; a weak D match, TRBD1 (6 bases). The CDR3 spans 15 residues. Germline V gene data show CDR1 as SGDLS and CDR2 as YYNGEE. V was pared by 0 bases and J by 8 bases, with 15 bases between. CDR3 residues: CASSVGAGDVHTIYF. The CDR3 DNA reads as TGTGCCAGCAGCGTAGGGGCAGGGGATGTTCACACCATATATTTT. The full variable domain, its missing parts supplied by reference TRBV9 and TRBJ1-3, is DSGVTQTPKHLITATGQRVTLRCSPRSGDLSVYWYQQSLDQGLQFLIQYYNGEERAKGNILERFSAQQFPDLHSELNLSSLELGDSALYFCASSVGAGDVHTIYFGEGSWLTVV.

This chain links TRBV4-2 with TRBJ2-3; 7 positions agree with TRBD1. Germline assignment: CDR1 LGHNA and CDR2 YNFKEQ. The CDR3 totals 15 residues. The V gene end was trimmed by 0 bases and the J gene end by 4 bases; junction bases not matched to a gene: 4. CDR3 protein: CASSQEGQFSDTQYF. For the CDR3, the DNA is TGTGCCAGCAGCCAAGAGGGACAGTTCTCAGATACGCAGTATTTT.

This clone was seen a handful of times. The chain has TRBV4-1 and TRBJ2-3; 9 nucleotides agree with TRBD2. Per germline, CDR1 MGHRA and CDR2 YSYEKL. The CDR3 is 14 residues long. Trimming took 10 bases from V and 5 from J; bases not matched to a gene: 10. The CDR3 DNA reads TGCGCCACGACTAGGGGACTAGCTCAAGATACGCAGTATTTT. Translating it yields CATTRGLAQDTQYF.

The genes are TRBV19 and TRBJ1-1; the D is unclear. Germline assignment: CDR1 LNHDA and CDR2 SQIVND (reference sequence). The CDR3 extends over 12 amino acids. With 5 bases removed from V and 7 bases from J, the gap between germline ends came to 11 bases. CDR3: CASSPGESEAFF. The DNA of the CDR3 is TGTGCCAGTAGTCCCGGGGAAAGTGAAGCTTTCTTT.

The rearrangement uses TRBV11-3 and TRBJ1-4, with TRBD1 as a possible D gene (5 bases). Germline values: CDR1 SGHNT, CDR2 YENEEA. The V end was cut by 5 bases, the J end by 5 bases, with 12 bases between. The CDR3 length is 14 residues. The DNA of the CDR3 is TGTGCCAGCAGCAAGGGGAAGGGAAATGAAAAACTGTTTTTT. This gives the protein CASSKGKGNEKLFF. Full variable domain (missing parts from reference TRBV11-3 and TRBJ1-4): EAGVVQSPRYKIIEKKQPVAFWCNPISGHNTLYWYLQNLGQGPELLIRYENEEAVDDSQLPKDRFSAERLKGVDSTLKIQPAELGDSAVYLCASSKGKGNEKLFFGSGTQLSVL.

The rearrangement uses TRBV6-5 and TRBJ2-5; TRBD2 is a possible D gene (5 bases). This CDR3 has 13 amino acids. The germline V gene encodes CDR1 MNHEY and CDR2 SVGAGI. V was trimmed by 5 bases and J by 6 bases, leaving 13 bases between them. The CDR3 DNA reads TGTGCCAGCAGTCGGACTGGCACCCAGACCCAGTACTTC. Residues: CASSRTGTQTQYF.

In DNA form, the CDR3 reads TGCGCCAGCAGCCAAGATAGGCATATGGGCTCACCCCTCCACTTT. It yields the protein CASSQDRHMGSPLHF. The chain combines TRBV4-1 with TRBJ1-6, with D hard to call. The V gene's germline CDR1 is MGHRA and CDR2 YSYEKL. Trimming took off 0 bases at V and 10 bases at J, with 13 bases between the two ends. The length of the CDR3 is 15 residues.

The genes are TRBV4-1 and TRBJ1-1; a weak D match, TRBD1 (6 bases). Germline-derived CDR1 and CDR2 are MGHRA and YSYEKL. Trimming stripped 0 bases from V and 11 bases from J, with 13 bases between. The CDR3 length is 13 residues. CDR3 DNA: TGCGCCAGCAGCCAAGATGGGGACATCAGGGCTTTCTTT. Amino acids: CASSQDGDIRAFF.

The chain joins TRBV5-8 to TRBJ1-6; tentatively, D is TRBD1 (6 bases). Trimming left V 0 bases short and J 7 bases short, with 11 bases between. The CDR3 is 15 amino acids. The germline V gene encodes CDR1 SGHTS and CDR2 YDEGEE. The CDR3 loop reads CASSLGAGANSPLHF. The CDR3 DNA is TGTGCCAGCAGCTTGGGGGCAGGGGCGAATTCACCCCTCCACTTT.

This sequence joins TRBV29-1 and TRBJ2-1; 11 bases align to TRBD2. Germline CDR1 and CDR2: SQVTM and ANQGSEA. The CDR3 runs 13 residues. V was clipped by 8 bases and J by 6 bases; unmatched bases: 6. The CDR3 region has the DNA TGCAGCTCCCCGGGACTAGCGGTCAATGAGCAGTTCTTC. Protein product: CSSPGLAVNEQFF.

The genes are TRBV7-2 and TRBJ1-2, with 8 bases aligning to TRBD1. This CDR3 is 13 amino acids long. The germline CDR1 and CDR2 sequences are SGHTA and FQGNSA. V shed 5 bases and J 9 bases; nucleotides not matched to a gene: 8. For the CDR3, the DNA is TGTGCCAGCAGCGCCGGACAGGGACCTCGCTACACCTTC. Translation: CASSAGQGPRYTF.

This chain uses TRBV2 with TRBJ2-7; D may be TRBD2 (6 bases). Trimming pared 4 bases from V and 1 base from J, leaving 8 bases between. The CDR3 loop spans 13 amino acids. CDR1 is SNHLY and CDR2 is FYNNEI in the germline V gene. CDR3 amino acids: CASSGDLSYEQYF. In DNA, the CDR3 is TGTGCCAGCAGTGGGGACTTATCCTACGAGCAGTACTTC. The full variable domain, completed using reference TRBV2 and TRBJ2-7, is EPEVTQTPSHQVTQMGQEVILRCVPISNHLYFYWYRQILGQKVEFLVSFYNNEISEKSEIFDDQFSVERPDGSNFTLKIRSTKLEDSAMYFCASSGDLSYEQYFGPGTRLTVT.

CDR3 DNA sequence: TGCGCCAGCAGCCATAGACAGGGGGCCGGTGGCTACACCTTC. The encoded protein is CASSHRQGAGGYTF. V is TRBV4-1 and J is TRBJ1-2; 10 nucleotides match TRBD1. CDR3 length: 14 residues. V gave up 3 bases and J gave up 7 bases; unmatched junction bases: 5. CDR1 is MGHRA, CDR2 YSYEKL, per germline.

This clone was detected a few times. The chain is built from TRBV19 and TRBJ1-5; TRBD1 aligns across 7 bases. Germline V gives CDR1 LNHDA, CDR2 SQIVND (reference sequence). The CDR3 runs 20 residues. Germline trimming cut 2 bases from V and 5 bases from J; bases unmatched to any gene: 21. CDR3 protein: CASSIYGTEHPILLDQPQHF. CDR3 DNA: TGTGCCAGTAGTATATACGGGACAGAACACCCCATTTTGTTAGATCAGCCCCAGCATTTT.

The CDR3 spells CASSASGGRTDTQYF. DNA for the CDR3: TGTGCCAGCAGCGCCAGCGGGGGGAGGACAGATACGCAGTATTTT. The V call is TRBV9, the J call TRBJ2-3, with 9 positions matching TRBD2. The CDR3 runs to 15 residues. The junction had 5 bases not matched to a gene; V was cut back by 3 bases and J by 3 bases. The germline V gene encodes CDR1 SGDLS and CDR2 YYNGEE.

This chain uses TRBV3-1 (or the pseudogene TRBV3-2) with TRBJ2-3; 12 nucleotides line up with TRBD2. V gave up 2 bases and J gave up 2 bases; unmatched junction bases: 8. Per the germline V gene, CDR1 is LGHDT and CDR2 is YNNKEL (reference sequence). The CDR3 is 18 amino acids. This CDR3 reads CASSQLLAGGRLTDTQYF. CDR3 nucleotide sequence: TGTGCCAGCAGCCAACTACTAGCGGGGGGACGACTCACAGATACGCAGTATTTT.